The sequence of this T cell receptor beta chain was determined in a study of CD8 T cells in Susac syndrome. Sequencing targeted TCR beta in T cells from blood (CD8+ and CD4+). TEMRA cells were FACS-enriched, with CD8+ and CD4+ T cells isolated negatively. RNA was extracted with the RNeasy kit, and a quantity of roughly 0.5 to 1 ug was reverse transcribed using random hexamers. The authors amplified TCR beta CDR3 across 54 Vbeta and 13 Jbeta using immunoSEQ multiplex PCR. TCRdb re-called the immunoSEQ multiplex PCR reads through MiXCR, storing one row per CDR3 protein. The data show 250,000 to 300,000 distinct CDR3 sequences, 70% to 90% seen once. The length of the CDR3 is 13 residues. V trimming: 4 bases; J trimming: 12 bases; junction bases outside the gene matches: 6. Germline CDR1 and CDR2: SGDLS and YYNGEE.

Sequences were obtained from CD8+ T cells from PBMCs. The chain has TRBV9 and TRBJ2-1; the match to TRBD2 covers 11 bases. The receptor was derived from a human donor with multiple sclerosis. CDR3 nucleotide sequence: TGTGCCAGCAGCACGACTAGCGGGATGTGGCAGTTCTTC. This sequence encodes CASSTTSGMWQFF. Combining the CDR3 with reference TRBV9 and TRBJ2-1 gives the whole variable domain DSGVTQTPKHLITATGQRVTLRCSPRSGDLSVYWYQQSLDQGLQFLIQYYNGEERAKGNILERFSAQQFPDLHSELNLSSLELGDSALYFCASSTTSGMWQFFGPGTRLTVL.